This T cell receptor (beta chain) appears in the sequencing data of a study of identical twins. Study-wide findings and caveats: While abundant cord blood beta clonotypes carried fewer insertions, memory repertoires showed no such pattern.

This clonotype was counted between two and nine times. The target antigen is unknown. TCRdb re-called the 5' RACE reads with MiXCR, one entry per CDR3 protein. Of around 510,000 distinct CDR3 sequences in the sample, approximately 15% were seen once. The sample also formed part of further work on yellow fever vaccine responses in identical twins.

The sample consisted of CD4+ T cells sorted from blood. This TCR was sampled from a woman younger than 30 in good health.

The CDR3 sequence: CASSLSWSSDTQYF. The DNA of the CDR3 is TGTGCCAGCAGCTTGTCATGGAGTAGTGATACGCAGTATTTT. The genes are TRBV5-5 and TRBJ2-3; D uncertain. This CDR3 has 14 residues. V shed 1 base and J shed 6 bases, with 12 bases lying between them. CDR1 SGHKS and CDR2 YYEKEE come from the germline V gene (reference sequence).